A single sample is the source of the 22 T cell receptor beta chains below, sequenced in a study of neoadjuvant nivolumab and ipilimumab in lung cancer. TCRdb's table, derived via immunoSEQ multiplex PCR, lists solely in-frame clones and lacks some. The table lists several thousand clones, around nine tenths of them singletons. The sample consisted of adjacent normal lung tissue, taken after neoadjuvant nivolumab, alone or with ipilimumab, at or shortly before surgery. The receptor source for this set is an adult with non-small cell lung cancer.

The chain uses TRBV7-6 and TRBJ1-1, with D uncertain. Germline assignment: CDR1 SGHVS and CDR2 FNYEAQ. V was clipped by 5 bases and J by 4 bases, with 8 bases between them. The CDR3 consists of 12 residues. The CDR3 coding sequence is TGTGCCAGCAGCCTGGACGGCACTGAAGCTTTCTTT. Translation gives CASSLDGTEAFF.

This clone was seen a few times. This chain links TRBV5-6 with TRBJ2-1; no clear D gene. Germline lookup yields CDR1 SGHDT and CDR2 YYEEEE. CDR3 length: 11 residues. The V and J ends lost 1 base and 6 bases respectively, with 2 bases between them. For the CDR3, the DNA is TGTGCCAGCAGCTTGCGCAATGAGCAGTTCTTC. Its translation: CASSLRNEQFF.

This clone is large. The chain employs TRBV6-4 and TRBJ2-1, with a tentative D call TRBD1 (6 bases). This CDR3 spans 15 amino acids. In germline, CDR1 is MRHNA, CDR2 SNTAGT. Between the trimmed V and J ends, which lost 0 bases and 10 bases, there was a span of 16 bases. The DNA for the CDR3 is TGTGCCAGCAGTGACTCTCCAGGGGCAAGGGAAGAGCAGTTCTTC. Translation: CASSDSPGAREEQFF.

J is TRBJ2-5 and V is TRBV11-2, with 7 bases fitting TRBD1. Germline trimming cut 0 bases from V and 4 bases from J; bases unmatched to any gene: 8. The CDR3 totals 16 residues. CDR1 and CDR2 from the germline V gene are SGHAT and FQNNGV. DNA for the CDR3: TGTGCCAGCAGCTTAGATCTGGGGACAGTGTTAGAGACCCAGTACTTC. This translates into CASSLDLGTVLETQYF.

The chain employs TRBV10-3 and TRBJ2-3; a weak D match, TRBD2 (5 bases). There are 13 residues in the CDR3. The ends were cut back, 6 bases at V and 4 bases at J, with 11 bases in the middle. In germline, CDR1 is ENHRY, CDR2 SYGVKD. This CDR3 is CAIRSEGADTQYF. CDR3 coding DNA: TGTGCCATCAGATCTGAGGGCGCAGATACGCAGTATTTT.

The chain links TRBV28 to TRBJ1-5; perhaps TRBD1 as D (5 bases). CDR1 and CDR2 from the germline V gene are MDHEN and SYDVKM. Trimming removed 4 bases at V and 1 base at J, with 17 bases between. CDR3 size: 17 residues. The CDR3, as DNA: TGTGCCAGCAGTTCCGGTTCGGGGGGTTCGAGCAATCAGCCCCAGCATTTT. Protein product: CASSSGSGGSSNQPQHF.

This chain uses TRBV7-2 with TRBJ1-5; unclear D gene. CDR3 length: 13 amino acids. The V end lost 2 bases, the J end lost 6 bases, and 8 bases lay between the germline ends. The germline CDR1 and CDR2 sequences are SGHTA and FQGNSA. The CDR3 reads CASSLHGPQPQHF. The CDR3 DNA is TGTGCCAGCAGCTTACACGGCCCTCAGCCCCAGCATTTT.

The chain is built from TRBV28 and TRBJ2-4; 8 positions match TRBD2. J gave up 9 bases and V 7 bases, and 17 bases lay outside the gene matches. From germline, CDR1 is MDHEN and CDR2 SYDVKM. The CDR3 has 16 residues. CDR3 coding DNA: TGTGCCAGCACCTGGGTTGGGGGACTAGTAGAGGGCATTCAGTACTTC. Translation: CASTWVGGLVEGIQYF.

The chain uses TRBV7-8 and TRBJ1-1; D is unclear. Germline V gives CDR1 SGHVS, CDR2 FQNEAQ. Trimming took off 5 bases at V and 5 bases at J, with 18 bases between the two ends. This CDR3 spans 15 amino acids. The CDR3 is CASSLTEPRRTEAFF. DNA for the CDR3: TGTGCCAGCAGCCTAACAGAACCCCGTAGAACTGAAGCTTTCTTT.

The rearrangement uses TRBV2 and TRBJ2-7; 9 bases are a match to TRBD1. Per germline, CDR1 SNHLY and CDR2 FYNNEI. Germline trimming cut 6 bases from V and 6 bases from J; bases unmatched to any gene: 9. The CDR3 is made up of 14 amino acids. The CDR3 region has the DNA TGTGCCAGCAGGCCCTGGGACAGGGCAGGCGAGCAGTACTTC. This sequence encodes CASRPWDRAGEQYF.

The chain couples TRBV6-6 to TRBJ1-2; D is undetermined. The V end lost 2 bases, the J end lost 1 base, and 8 bases lay between the germline ends. The CDR3 length is 14 residues. Germline CDR1 and CDR2: MNHNY and SVGAGI (reference sequence). The CDR3, as DNA: TGTGCCAGCAGTTACAACGGGGATAACTATGGCTACACCTTC. It codes for CASSYNGDNYGYTF.

The chain recombines TRBV6-1 with TRBJ2-6; D uncertain. Germline V gene data show CDR1 as MNHNS and CDR2 as SASEGT. Trimming pared 2 bases from V and 0 bases from J, leaving 11 bases between. This CDR3 region has 17 residues. The CDR3 DNA follows: TGTGCCAGCAGTGAAAAAGGAATCTTCTCTGGGGCCAACGTCCTGACTTTC. Its translation is CASSEKGIFSGANVLTF.

The DNA for the CDR3 is TGCGCCAGCAAGCGAGCGATGGGGGAAGAGACCCAGTACTTC. This encodes CASKRAMGEETQYF. The chain recombines TRBV5-1 with TRBJ2-5, with D perhaps matching TRBD1 or TRBD2 (5 bases each). This CDR3 spans 14 amino acids. Germline V gene data show CDR1 as SGHRS and CDR2 as YFSETQ. V lost 6 bases and J 3 bases, leaving 15 bases between the germline ends.

This clone has just one count. V and J are TRBV10-3 and TRBJ1-2; 8 bases fit TRBD1. The CDR3 covers 13 residues. Germline CDR1 is ENHRY and CDR2 is SYGVKD. The J segment lost 4 bases and the V segment lost 7 bases, leaving 5 bases of the junction unmatched. The CDR3 spells CAINVDRAYGYTF. CDR3 coding DNA: TGTGCCATCAACGTGGACAGGGCCTATGGCTACACCTTC.

CDR3 DNA: TGCAGCGTCGGAAGTGGGGCTCGCTATGGCTACACCTTC. Amino acids: CSVGSGARYGYTF. V usage is TRBV29-1 and J usage is TRBJ1-2; the D gene is possibly TRBD1 (5 bases). The V gene lost 6 bases and the J gene lost 4 bases, with 15 bases spanning the gap. Germline lookup yields CDR1 SQVTM and CDR2 ANQGSEA. The CDR3 extends over 13 amino acids.

About this clone itself: Other DNA sequences within the sample encode an identical CDR3. The chain uses TRBV5-1 and TRBJ1-1; D unclear. This CDR3 has 14 amino acids. V lost 2 bases and J lost 2, with 10 bases in between. Per germline, CDR1 SGHRS and CDR2 YFSETQ. The DNA of the CDR3 is TGCGCCAGCAGCTTTGCGAGAGGAAACACTGAAGCTTTCTTT. Protein product: CASSFARGNTEAFF.

This sequence joins TRBV10-3 and TRBJ1-2, with TRBD1 matching over 8 bases. The CDR3 sequence is 17 residues long. The V gene end was trimmed by 6 bases and the J gene end by 4 bases; junction bases not matched to a gene: 16. Germline V gene lookup returns CDR1 ENHRY and CDR2 SYGVKD. The CDR3 sequence is CAIREGTGSDRSYGYTF. As DNA, the CDR3 is TGTGCCATCAGGGAAGGGACAGGTTCCGATCGGAGCTATGGCTACACCTTC.

This rearrangement joins TRBV5-4 to TRBJ2-7; no definite D call. The CDR3 length is 11 residues. Germline V CDR1 and CDR2: SGHNT, YYREEE (reference sequence). V was shortened by 3 bases and J by 2 bases, with 3 bases between the two germline ends. CDR3 residues: CASSSTYEQYF. In nucleotides, the CDR3 is TGTGCCAGCAGCTCCACCTACGAGCAGTACTTC.

CDR3 in DNA: TGCGCCAGCAGCTTGGAGCCTTCCAGGGGCCACGAGCAGTACTTC. Translating gives CASSLEPSRGHEQYF. The chain links TRBV5-1 to TRBJ2-5, with D perhaps TRBD1 (6 bases). The end of the DNA is better explained by TRBJ2-7, so the J call may be wrong. There are 15 residues in the CDR3. Germline lookup yields CDR1 SGHRS and CDR2 YFSETQ.

This rearrangement joins TRBV27 to TRBJ2-7; D remains ambiguous. V was shortened by 1 base and J by 2 bases, with 9 bases between the two germline ends. Germline-derived CDR1 and CDR2 are MNHEY and SMNVEV (reference sequence). The CDR3 is 14 residues long. The CDR3: CASSLLAGTYEQYF. For the CDR3, the DNA is TGTGCCAGCAGTTTATTAGCAGGTACCTACGAGCAGTACTTC.

V usage is TRBV2 and J usage is TRBJ2-5, with D possibly matching TRBD2 (5 bases). CDR3 size: 13 residues. Trimming took 7 bases from V and 1 from J, leaving 10 bases between them. The germline gives CDR1 SNHLY, CDR2 FYNNEI. The CDR3 region is CASKGEIQETQYF. CDR3 coding DNA: TGTGCCAGCAAGGGAGAAATCCAAGAGACCCAGTACTTC.

V and J are TRBV5-6 and TRBJ2-1; a weak D match, TRBD1 (5 bases). Germline values: CDR1 SGHDT, CDR2 YYEEEE. This CDR3 has 13 amino acids. Trimming pared 6 bases from V and 8 bases from J, leaving 15 bases between. The CDR3: CASIGAGPHEQFF. The CDR3 nucleotides read TGTGCCAGCATTGGGGCCGGACCCCATGAGCAGTTCTTC.